The clone carrying this TCR beta chain has just a few counts. The data derive from a study of blood T cell repertoires in COVID-19. Study-level information: The United States, Italy and Spain supplied acute and convalescent COVID-19 samples.

Per the germline V gene, CDR1 is SSHAT and CDR2 is FNYEAQ (reference sequence). V lost 5 bases to trimming and J lost 3 bases; unmatched junction nucleotides: 5. This CDR3 comprises 15 residues. TCRdb keeps only in-frame clones here, not all; method: immunoSEQ multiplex PCR. In the table there are about 190,000 clones, roughly 82% of which are singletons. Sequencing input: peripheral blood. This clonotype originated in a woman aged 30 to 39 with acute or convalescent COVID-19. V usage is TRBV7-7 and J usage is TRBJ2-2, with 8 bases fitting TRBD1. CDR3 sequence reads: CASSTQGADTGELFF. The CDR3 DNA follows: TGTGCCAGCAGCACGCAGGGGGCAGACACCGGGGAGCTGTTTTTT.